This TCR beta chain was sequenced during a study of blood T cells in healthy people across ages. J lost 13 bases, V lost 0 bases, and 5 bases had no gene match. CDR1 MNHEY and CDR2 SVGAGI come from the germline V gene. The CDR3 has 13 amino acids. A second about 6 to 12 cycle PCR used barcoded and J-beta primers. TCRdb fed the 5' RACE reads into MiXCR, producing one record per CDR3 protein. The sample includes roughly 650,000 distinct CDR3 sequences, 32% of them seen just once. The source of this sequence is a woman aged 80 or over in good health. The sample comprised blood. The rearrangement uses TRBV6-5 and TRBJ2-1, with 8 nucleotides matching TRBD1. The CDR3 DNA is TGTGCCAGCAGTTACTCGCAGGGACAGGCCCAGTTCTTC. Residues: CASSYSQGQAQFF.